This record concerns one T cell receptor beta chain sequence. This receptor's antigen is unknown. Base qualities are not recorded, but no much larger clone differs from it by a single base. The data originate from a study of cytomegalovirus exposure and HLA in healthy donors (dated by TCRdb to the late 2010s). With respect to the entire study: A later analysis indicated that the 90 to 150 validation repertoires were generated on the platform also employed for the approximately 690 repertoires of the first cohort. Besides the first cohort of roughly 640 subjects, a separate validation cohort made up of around 120 different subjects was used. The study aimed to test whether cataloging public T cell receptors could reveal signatures of past pathogen exposure. High-throughput TCR immunosequencing, statistical association of individual TCRs with disease status, and machine learning were combined to predict cytomegalovirus infection status. Results the study describes overall, beyond this receptor: The classifier was reported to diagnose cytomegalovirus status with high specificity and sensitivity in both the original cohort and the validation cohort. A later analysis found that TCRs clustered in the first cohort also tended to co-occur in the 120 validation repertoires, with more than 90% of cluster scores above 0. The validation cohort had no HLA typing available for a later analysis, so co-occurrence within that cohort was assessed over all 120 or so repertoires. Most TCR sequences were observed very rarely across donors, whereas some public TCRs were present in many individuals. The authors suggested that the approach could potentially be generalized to other disease states and immunological phenotypes. In vitro tests confirmed that a few of the cytomegalovirus-associated TCR beta chains recognize cytomegalovirus antigens. The study listed approximately 150 TCR beta chains as associated with cytomegalovirus.

Separate from the roughly 700-subject first cohort, the validation cohort of 120 subjects was the group to which the donors belonged. Library generation was performed with the immunoSEQ multiplex PCR assay. On the study's bioinformatics: To diagnose cytomegalovirus status from the catalog of TCR beta chain sequences, a statistical classification framework was built. TCRdb carries this immuneACCESS record with in-frame sequences only. Its versions omit some clonotypes, under half of them owing to an unresolved V gene in the studies checked, with the rest unexplained. Clone size and the V and J calls come from that table; the DNA yielded D and trimming. Across this sample there are more than 70,000 clones, with 85% to 95% seen only once. The top ten constitute under 1.3% of the sample. The CDR1 and CDR2 encoded by the germline V gene (reference sequence) are LNHDA and SQIVND. V lost 4 bases and J lost 0 bases, and the count of bases not matched to a germline gene is 7. The CDR3 covers 18 residues, taking in both the cysteine and the phenylalanine. Kept here is only the CDR3 DNA, which spans 54 bases and is read in frame from base 1.

The sequence joins TRBV19 to TRBJ1-6; TRBD1 lines up with 9 middle nucleotides. The receptor comes from a woman aged 18-29 years in good health and CMV-seronegative. Material for sequencing was PBMCs. The CDR3 reads CASSTTGTGISYNSPLHF. In nucleotide form, the sequence is TGTGCCAGTAGTACAACCGGGACAGGGATCTCCTATAATTCACCCCTCCACTTT.